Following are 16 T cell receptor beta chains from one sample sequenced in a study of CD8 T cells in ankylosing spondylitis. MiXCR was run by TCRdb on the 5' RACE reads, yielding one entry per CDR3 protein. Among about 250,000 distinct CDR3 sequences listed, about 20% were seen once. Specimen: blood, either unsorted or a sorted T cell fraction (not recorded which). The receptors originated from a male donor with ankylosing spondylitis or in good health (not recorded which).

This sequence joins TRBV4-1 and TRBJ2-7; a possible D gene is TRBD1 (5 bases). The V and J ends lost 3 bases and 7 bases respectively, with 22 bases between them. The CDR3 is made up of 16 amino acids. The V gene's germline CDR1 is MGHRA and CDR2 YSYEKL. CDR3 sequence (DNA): TGCGCCAGCAGCCAGTACGTAGACAGTTTCTCTGGGGAGCAGTACTTC. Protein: CASSQYVDSFSGEQYF.

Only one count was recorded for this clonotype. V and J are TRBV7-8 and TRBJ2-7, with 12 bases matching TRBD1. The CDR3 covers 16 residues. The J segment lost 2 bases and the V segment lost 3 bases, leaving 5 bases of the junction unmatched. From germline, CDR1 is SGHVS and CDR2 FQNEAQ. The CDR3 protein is CASSFPGQGAAYEQYF. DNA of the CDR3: TGTGCCAGCAGCTTCCCGGGACAGGGGGCTGCCTACGAGCAGTACTTC.

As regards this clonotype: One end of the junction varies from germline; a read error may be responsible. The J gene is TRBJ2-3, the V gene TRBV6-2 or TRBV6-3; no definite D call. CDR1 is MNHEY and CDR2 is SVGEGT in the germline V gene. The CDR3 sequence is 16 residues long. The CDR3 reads CASSFEQLHLADTHYF. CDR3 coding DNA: TGTGCCAGCAGTTTCGAACAACTCCATTTGGCAGATACGCACTATTTT.

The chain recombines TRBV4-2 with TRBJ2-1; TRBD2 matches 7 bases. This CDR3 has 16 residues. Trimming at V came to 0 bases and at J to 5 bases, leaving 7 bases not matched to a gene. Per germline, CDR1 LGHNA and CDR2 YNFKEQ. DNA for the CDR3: TGTGCCAGCAGCCAAGACTCCCCGGGGGGAAACAATGAGCAGTTCTTC. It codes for CASSQDSPGGNNEQFF.

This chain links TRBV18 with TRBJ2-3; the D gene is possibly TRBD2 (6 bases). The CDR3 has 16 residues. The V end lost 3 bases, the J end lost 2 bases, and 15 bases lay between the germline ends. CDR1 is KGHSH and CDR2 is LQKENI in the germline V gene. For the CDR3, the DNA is TGTGCCAGCTCACCCCAGGAGGGTCCGACCACAGATACGCAGTATTTT. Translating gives CASSPQEGPTTDTQYF.

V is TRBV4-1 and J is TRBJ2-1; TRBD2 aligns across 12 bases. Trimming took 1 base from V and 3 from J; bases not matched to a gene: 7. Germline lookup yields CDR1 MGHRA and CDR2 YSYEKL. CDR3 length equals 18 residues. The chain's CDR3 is CASSQVGGLAGNYNEQFF. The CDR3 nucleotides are TGCGCCAGCAGCCAAGTCGGAGGACTAGCGGGAAACTACAATGAGCAGTTCTTC.

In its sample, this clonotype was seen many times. The CDR3 DNA reads TGTGCCTGGAGTGGTCCCCTAGCGGGAGCGGTTGCAGATACGCAGTATTTT. Amino acids: CAWSGPLAGAVADTQYF. This rearrangement joins TRBV30 to TRBJ2-3, with TRBD2 matching over 10 bases. The CDR3 length is 17 residues. V trimming: 1 base; J trimming: 4 bases; junction bases outside the gene matches: 11. From germline, CDR1 is GTSNPN and CDR2 SVGIG (reference sequence).

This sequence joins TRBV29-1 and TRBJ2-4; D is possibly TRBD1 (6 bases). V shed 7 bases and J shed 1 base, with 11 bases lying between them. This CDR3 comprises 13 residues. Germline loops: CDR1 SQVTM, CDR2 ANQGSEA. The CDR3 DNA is TGCAGCGCGAAGGGGGTGGCCAAAAACATTCAGTACTTC. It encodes CSAKGVAKNIQYF.

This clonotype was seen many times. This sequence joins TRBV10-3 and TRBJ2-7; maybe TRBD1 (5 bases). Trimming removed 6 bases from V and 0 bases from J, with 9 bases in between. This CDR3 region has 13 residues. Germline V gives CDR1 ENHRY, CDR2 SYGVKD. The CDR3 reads CAIRTGISYEQYF. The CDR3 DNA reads TGTGCCATCAGAACAGGAATCTCCTACGAGCAGTACTTC.

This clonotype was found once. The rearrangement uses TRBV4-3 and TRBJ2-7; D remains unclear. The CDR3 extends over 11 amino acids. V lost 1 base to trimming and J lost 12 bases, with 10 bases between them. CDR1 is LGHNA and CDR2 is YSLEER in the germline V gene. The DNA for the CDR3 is TGCGCCAGCAGCCAAGGACGTAGCCTGTACTTC. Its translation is CASSQGRSLYF.

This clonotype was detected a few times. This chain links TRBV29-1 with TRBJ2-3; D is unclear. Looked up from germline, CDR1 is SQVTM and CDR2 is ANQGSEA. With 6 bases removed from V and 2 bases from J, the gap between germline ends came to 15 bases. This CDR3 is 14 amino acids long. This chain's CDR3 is CSVLPSDLTDTQYF. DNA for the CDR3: TGCAGCGTCCTCCCCTCGGACCTCACAGATACGCAGTATTTT.

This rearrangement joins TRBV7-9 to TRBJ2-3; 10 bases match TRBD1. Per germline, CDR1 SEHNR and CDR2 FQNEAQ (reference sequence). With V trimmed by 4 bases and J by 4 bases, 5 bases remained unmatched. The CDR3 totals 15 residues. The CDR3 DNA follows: TGTGCCAGCAGCTCCGGGACAGGGGTATCAGATACGCAGTATTTT. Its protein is CASSSGTGVSDTQYF.

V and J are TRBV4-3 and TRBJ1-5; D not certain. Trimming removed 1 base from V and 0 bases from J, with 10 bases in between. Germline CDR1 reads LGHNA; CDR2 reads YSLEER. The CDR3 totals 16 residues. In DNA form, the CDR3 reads TGCGCCAGCAGCCAAGTCCGGGATTATAGCAATCAGCCCCAGCATTTT. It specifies CASSQVRDYSNQPQHF.

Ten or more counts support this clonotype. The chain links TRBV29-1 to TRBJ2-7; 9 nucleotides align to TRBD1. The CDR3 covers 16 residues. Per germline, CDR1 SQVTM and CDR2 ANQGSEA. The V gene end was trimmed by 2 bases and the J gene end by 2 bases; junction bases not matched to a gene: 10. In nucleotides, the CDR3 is TGCAGCGTTGAATCGGGAGGACAGGGGATCCCCTACGAGCAGTACTTC. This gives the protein CSVESGGQGIPYEQYF.

The CDR3: CASRGGLGQRSTDTQYF. The CDR3 nucleotides are TGCGCCAGCAGAGGGGGGTTAGGACAGAGGAGCACAGATACGCAGTATTTT. This sequence joins TRBV10-2 and TRBJ2-3; possibly TRBD1 or TRBD2 for D (6 bases each). The CDR3 runs to 17 residues. The germline V and J ends were trimmed by 6 bases and 0 bases, with 19 bases remaining between them. The germline gives CDR1 WSHSY, CDR2 SAAADI.

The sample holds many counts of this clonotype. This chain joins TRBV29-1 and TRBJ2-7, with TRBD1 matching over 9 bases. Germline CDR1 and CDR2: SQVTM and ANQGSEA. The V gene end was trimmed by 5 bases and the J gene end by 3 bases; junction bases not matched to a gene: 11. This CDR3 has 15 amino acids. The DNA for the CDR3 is TGCAGCGTTTCTACTGAGGACAGGGGTATCTACGAGCAGTACTTC. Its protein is CSVSTEDRGIYEQYF.